These 13 T cell receptor beta chains were all obtained from the same sample, sequenced in a study of T cells in Graves' hyperthyroidism and ophthalmopathy. TCR beta CDR3 sequences were amplified from RNA transcripts. TCR CDR3 regions were first amplified by RT-PCR with HTBI primers. TCRdb redid the calling of the multiplex PCR reads with MiXCR, one entry per CDR3 protein. Of some 400,000 distinct CDR3 sequences in the sample, roughly 13% were seen once. The sequenced sample consisted of blood. The receptor set was obtained from an older woman with Graves' hyperthyroidism.

This clonotype was detected ten times or more. The rearrangement joins TRBV28 to TRBJ2-1; 8 nucleotides match TRBD1. The V segment lost 4 bases and the J segment 5 bases; nucleotides outside the gene matches: 7. Germline V CDR1 and CDR2: MDHEN, SYDVKM. The CDR3 is 15 amino acids. The CDR3 nucleotides read TGTGCCAGCAGTTCTGGACAGGGTTCCCACAATGAGCAGTTCTTC. Its protein product is CASSSGQGSHNEQFF. Supplemented by reference TRBV28 and TRBJ2-1, the full variable domain reads DVKVTQSSRYLVKRTGEKVFLECVQDMDHENMFWYRQDPGLGLRLIYFSYDVKMKEKGDIPEGYSVSREKKERFSLILESASTNQTSMYLCASSSGQGSHNEQFFGPGTRLTVL.

This chain joins TRBV20-1 and TRBJ2-3; tentative D call: TRBD1 (5 bases). The CDR3 has 15 residues. The V and J ends lost 0 bases and 2 bases respectively, with 12 bases between them. The germline V gene encodes CDR1 DFQATT and CDR2 SNEGSKA (reference sequence). The CDR3 region has the DNA TGCAGTGCTAGAGACCAGGGTGGATACACAGATACGCAGTATTTT. This encodes CSARDQGGYTDTQYF.

This clonotype was counted ten times or more. An end of the junction does not agree with germline; a read error may underlie this. This chain joins TRBV2 and TRBJ1-1, with D possibly matching TRBD1 (5 bases). Germline assignment: CDR1 SNHLY and CDR2 FYNNEI. CDR3 length equals 12 residues. In nucleotides, the CDR3 is TGTGCCGGCAGGGAGAGGAGTACTGAAGCTTTCTTT. Its protein is CAGRERSTEAFF.

This clonotype was detected ten times or more. This rearrangement joins TRBV20-1 to TRBJ2-7, with 12 positions matching TRBD2. Germline CDR1 reads DFQATT; CDR2 reads SNEGSKA (reference sequence). CDR3 length: 16 residues. Losses at the gene ends were 5 bases for V and 7 bases for J; bases not matched to a gene: 15. CDR3 sequence reads: CSASSRTSGTDGEQYF. Here the CDR3 DNA reads TGCAGTGCTTCATCCAGGACTAGCGGGACGGATGGGGAGCAGTACTTC.

This clonotype was observed at least ten times. This chain uses TRBV5-1 with TRBJ1-2; tentatively, D is TRBD1 (6 bases). CDR3 size: 14 residues. Deletions cut 0 bases from V and 4 bases from J, with 10 bases between. CDR1 is SGHRS, CDR2 YFSETQ, per germline. The CDR3 sequence: CASSLGGDTYGYTF. The DNA for the CDR3 is TGCGCCAGCAGCTTGGGAGGGGACACCTATGGCTACACCTTC.

In this sample, this clonotype turned up many times. V is TRBV6-1 and J is TRBJ2-5; D gene ambiguous. V was cut by 7 bases and J by 5 bases, with 14 bases left in between. This CDR3 spans 13 amino acids. The germline CDR1 and CDR2 sequences are MNHNS and SASEGT. The CDR3 region is CASTRQNRETQYF. The CDR3 nucleotides read TGTGCCAGCACTCGGCAGAACCGGGAGACCCAGTACTTC.

This clonotype was recorded a few times. The chain joins TRBV19 to TRBJ1-5; D gene unclear. V dropped 6 bases and J dropped 2 bases, with 11 bases sitting between them. Germline V gene data show CDR1 as LNHDA and CDR2 as SQIVND (reference sequence). The CDR3 is 14 residues long. The CDR3 sequence is CASRVLRGNQPQHF. CDR3 sequence (DNA): TGTGCCAGTAGGGTCTTGAGGGGCAATCAGCCCCAGCATTTT.

This clonotype was recorded at least ten times. The chain combines TRBV30 with TRBJ1-6; 11 bases agree with TRBD1. There are 18 residues in the CDR3. Germline V gives CDR1 GTSNPN, CDR2 SVGIG (reference sequence). Trimming cost V 3 bases and J 0 bases; bases outside gene matches: 7. DNA for the CDR3: TGTGCCTGGAGCGACGGACAGGGGGCAAGCTCCTATAATTCACCCCTCCACTTT. Its translation: CAWSDGQGASSYNSPLHF.

The V gene is TRBV30, the J gene TRBJ2-6; no clear D gene. Germline V lookup: CDR1 GTSNPN, CDR2 SVGIG (reference sequence). V dropped 5 bases and J dropped 0 bases, with 8 bases sitting between them. The CDR3 has 14 amino acids. CDR3 nucleotides: TGTGCCTGGTCAGTGCTCTCTGGGGCCAACGTCCTGACTTTC. As protein: CAWSVLSGANVLTF. Full variable domain (remainder filled in from reference TRBV30 and TRBJ2-6): SQTIHQWPATLVQPVGSPLSLECTVEGTSNPNLYWYRQAAGRGLQLLFYSVGIGQISSEVPQNLSASRPQDRQFILSSKKLLLSDSGFYLCAWSVLSGANVLTFGAGSRLTVL.

This clonotype appeared many times. At one end, the junction sequence differs from germline, possibly due to a read error. The chain is built from TRBV7-9 and TRBJ2-1; 13 nucleotides match TRBD2. The CDR3 has 16 residues. Germline V gene data show CDR1 as SEHNR and CDR2 as FQNEAQ (reference sequence). The CDR3 coding sequence is TGTGCCAGCAGCAAGGGACTAGCGGGACACTACGATGAGCAGTTCTTC. Translation gives CASSKGLAGHYDEQFF.

This clonotype was seen many times. The chain combines TRBV18 with TRBJ1-1, with 9 bases aligning to TRBD1. The germline V gene has CDR1 KGHSH and CDR2 LQKENI. V dropped 5 bases and J dropped 5; count of bases not matched to a gene: 9. CDR3 length: 15 residues. The CDR3 nucleotides are TGTGCCAGCTCAACCAGCACAGGGGGCGAAACTGAAGCTTTCTTT. As protein: CASSTSTGGETEAFF.

The chain combines TRBV20-1 with TRBJ1-3; TRBD1 might be the D (6 bases). Germline V gives CDR1 DFQATT, CDR2 SNEGSKA (reference sequence). Trimming removed 6 bases from V and 5 bases from J, with 14 bases in between. This CDR3 has 13 amino acids. The chain's CDR3 is CSASKGQRNTIYF. As DNA, the CDR3 is TGCAGTGCCTCGAAAGGACAGCGAAACACCATATATTTT.

V gene TRBV6-9 combines with J gene TRBJ2-2, with D perhaps matching TRBD2 (5 bases). The CDR3 is made up of 15 amino acids. The germline V gene has CDR1 MNHGY and CDR2 SVAAGI. Trimming took off 3 bases at V and 3 bases at J, with 11 bases between the two ends. CDR3: CASSYPQRYTGELFF. CDR3 coding DNA: TGTGCCAGCAGTTACCCACAGCGGTACACCGGGGAGCTGTTTTTT.